One TCR beta chain is described in this entry. Then a second PCR, running roughly 7 to 11 cycles, was carried out with a sample-barcoded 5' primer and a J-beta primer mix. TCRdb independently ran MiXCR on the 5' RACE reads; one entry per CDR3 protein. The sample contains some 1,000,000 distinct CDR3 sequences, about 25% of which appear only once. This entry comes from a study of blood T cells in healthy people across ages. There are 15 residues in the CDR3. The V end was cut by 2 bases, the J end by 8 bases, with 18 bases between. Germline assignment: CDR1 SQVTM and CDR2 ANQGSEA. Another study also made use of these data, one on T cells of mothers and their children.

V and J are TRBV29-1 and TRBJ1-4, with D perhaps matching TRBD1 (5 bases). The sequenced sample was blood. The receptor was isolated from a girl aged 2 to 9 in good health. The CDR3 DNA follows: TGCAGCGTTGAAAGGGCCGGGACGGAGGGCGAAAAACTGTTTTTT. Encoded protein: CSVERAGTEGEKLFF.